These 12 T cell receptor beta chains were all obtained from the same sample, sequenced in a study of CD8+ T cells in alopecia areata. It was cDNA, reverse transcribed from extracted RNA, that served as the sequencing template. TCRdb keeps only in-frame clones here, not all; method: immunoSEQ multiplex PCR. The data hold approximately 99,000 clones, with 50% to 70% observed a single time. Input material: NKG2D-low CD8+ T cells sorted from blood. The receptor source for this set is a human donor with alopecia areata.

The CDR3 loop is CASSLRGQREAFF. The CDR3 DNA reads TGTGCCAGCAGCCTCCGAGGACAGCGAGAAGCTTTCTTT. The V and J genes are TRBV14 and TRBJ1-1; D may be TRBD1 (6 bases). The CDR3 is 13 amino acids. Looked up from germline, CDR1 is SGHDN and CDR2 is FVKESK. The ends were cut back, 4 bases at V and 8 bases at J, with 14 bases in the middle.

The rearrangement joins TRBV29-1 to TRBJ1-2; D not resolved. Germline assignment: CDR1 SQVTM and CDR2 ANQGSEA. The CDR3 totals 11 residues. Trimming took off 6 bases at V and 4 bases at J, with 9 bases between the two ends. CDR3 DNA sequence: TGCAGCGTGTTCGAGGGCTATGGCTACACCTTC. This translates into CSVFEGYGYTF.

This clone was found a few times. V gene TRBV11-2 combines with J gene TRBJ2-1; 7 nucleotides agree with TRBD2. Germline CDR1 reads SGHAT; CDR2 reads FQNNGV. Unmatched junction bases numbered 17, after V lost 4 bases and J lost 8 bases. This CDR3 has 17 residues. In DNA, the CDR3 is TGTGCCAGCAGCTACTCACAGACTAGCCTTCATACAGATGAGCAGTTCTTC. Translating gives CASSYSQTSLHTDEQFF.

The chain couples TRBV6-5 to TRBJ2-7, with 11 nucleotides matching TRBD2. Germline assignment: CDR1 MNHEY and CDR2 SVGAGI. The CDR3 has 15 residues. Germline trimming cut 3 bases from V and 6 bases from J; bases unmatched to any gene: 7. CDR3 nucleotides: TGTGCCAGCAGTTATAATAGCGGGAGGGTGGCCGAGCAGTACTTC. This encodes CASSYNSGRVAEQYF.

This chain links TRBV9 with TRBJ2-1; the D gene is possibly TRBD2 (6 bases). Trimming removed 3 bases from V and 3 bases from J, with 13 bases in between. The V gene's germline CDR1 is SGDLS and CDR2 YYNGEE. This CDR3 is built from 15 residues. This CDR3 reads CASSDTSSIYNEQFF. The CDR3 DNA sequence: TGTGCCAGCAGCGACACTAGCAGCATCTACAATGAGCAGTTCTTC.

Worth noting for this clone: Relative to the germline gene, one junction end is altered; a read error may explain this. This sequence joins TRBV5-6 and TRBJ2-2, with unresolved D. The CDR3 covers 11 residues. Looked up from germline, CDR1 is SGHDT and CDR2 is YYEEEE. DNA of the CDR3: TGTGCCAGCAGCACCACCCGGGAGCTGTTTTTT. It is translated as CASSTTRELFF.

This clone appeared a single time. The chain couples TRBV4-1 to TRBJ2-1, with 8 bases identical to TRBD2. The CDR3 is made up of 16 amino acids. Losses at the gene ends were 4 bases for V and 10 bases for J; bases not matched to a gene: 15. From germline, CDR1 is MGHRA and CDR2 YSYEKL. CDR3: CASSPFGASGLIEQFF. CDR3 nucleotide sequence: TGCGCCAGCAGCCCCTTCGGGGCTAGCGGGCTGATCGAGCAGTTCTTC.

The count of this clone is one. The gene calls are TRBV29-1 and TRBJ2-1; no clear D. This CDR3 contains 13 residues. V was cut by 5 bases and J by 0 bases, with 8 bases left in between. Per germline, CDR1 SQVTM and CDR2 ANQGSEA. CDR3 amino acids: CSVSVSSYNEQFF. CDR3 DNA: TGCAGCGTTTCAGTGAGCTCCTACAATGAGCAGTTCTTC.

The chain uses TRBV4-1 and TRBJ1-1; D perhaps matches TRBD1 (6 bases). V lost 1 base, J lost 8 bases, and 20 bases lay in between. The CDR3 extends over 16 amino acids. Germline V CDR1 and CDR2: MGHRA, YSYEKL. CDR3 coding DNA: TGCGCCAGCAGCCAAGCTGAAGCGGGGGCTGCCGGGGAAGCTTTCTTT. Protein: CASSQAEAGAAGEAFF.

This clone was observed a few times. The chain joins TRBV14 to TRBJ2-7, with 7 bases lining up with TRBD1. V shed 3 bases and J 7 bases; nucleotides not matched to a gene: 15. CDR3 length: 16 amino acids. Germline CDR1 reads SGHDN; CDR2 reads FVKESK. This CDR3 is CASSHRPGQPLGEQYF. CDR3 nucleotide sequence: TGTGCCAGCAGCCATCGACCGGGACAGCCCTTGGGAGAGCAGTACTTC.

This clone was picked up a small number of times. The CDR3 here is CASSPAGGGETQYF. DNA for the CDR3: TGTGCCAGCAGCCCTGCGGGAGGGGGTGAGACCCAGTACTTC. The chain has TRBV7-3 and TRBJ2-5, with TRBD2 matching 9 bases. The junction had 6 bases not matched to a gene; V was cut back by 5 bases and J by 5 bases. In germline, CDR1 is SGHTA, CDR2 FQGTGA. The CDR3 spans 14 residues.

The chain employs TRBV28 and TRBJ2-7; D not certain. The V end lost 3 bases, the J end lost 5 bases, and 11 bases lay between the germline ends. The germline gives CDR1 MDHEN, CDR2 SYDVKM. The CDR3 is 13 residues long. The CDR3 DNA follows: TGTGCCAGCAGTTTTTCTTTAGTGCACGAGCAGTACTTC. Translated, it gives CASSFSLVHEQYF.